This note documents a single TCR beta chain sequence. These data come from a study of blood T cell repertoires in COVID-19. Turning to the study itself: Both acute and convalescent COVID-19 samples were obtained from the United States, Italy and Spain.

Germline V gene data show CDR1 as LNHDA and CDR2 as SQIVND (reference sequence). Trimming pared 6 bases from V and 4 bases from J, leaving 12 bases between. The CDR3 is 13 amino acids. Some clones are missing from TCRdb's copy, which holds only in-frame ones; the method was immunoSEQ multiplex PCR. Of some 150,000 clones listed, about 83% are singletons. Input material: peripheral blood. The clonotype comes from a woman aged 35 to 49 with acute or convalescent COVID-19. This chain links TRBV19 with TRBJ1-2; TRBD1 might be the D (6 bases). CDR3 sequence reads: CASRDRGAYGYTF. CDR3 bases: TGTGCCAGTAGGGACAGAGGAGCCTATGGCTACACCTTC.